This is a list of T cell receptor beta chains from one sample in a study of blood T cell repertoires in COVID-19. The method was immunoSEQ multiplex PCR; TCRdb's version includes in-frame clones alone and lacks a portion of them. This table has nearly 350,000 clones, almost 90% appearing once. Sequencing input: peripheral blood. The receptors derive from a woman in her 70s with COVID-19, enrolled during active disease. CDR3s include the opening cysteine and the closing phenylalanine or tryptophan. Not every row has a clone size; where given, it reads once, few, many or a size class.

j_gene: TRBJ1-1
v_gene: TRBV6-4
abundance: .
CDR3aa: CASSEGRRRDTEAFF

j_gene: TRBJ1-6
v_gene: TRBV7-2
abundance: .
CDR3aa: CASSLYAGGNSPLHF

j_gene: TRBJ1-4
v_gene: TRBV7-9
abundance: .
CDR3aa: CASSLDRVNEKLFF

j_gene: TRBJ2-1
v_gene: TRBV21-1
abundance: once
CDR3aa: CASSAQLGGCDEQFF

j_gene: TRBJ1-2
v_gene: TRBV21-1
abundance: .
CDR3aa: CASSKAQDREYGYTF

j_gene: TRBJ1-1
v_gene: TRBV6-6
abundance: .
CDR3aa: CASSIMRTGAEAFF

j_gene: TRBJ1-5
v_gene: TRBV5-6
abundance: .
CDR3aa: CASSFRGRSGNQPQHF

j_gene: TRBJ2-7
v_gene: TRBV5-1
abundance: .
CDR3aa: CASSLEVSGEQYF

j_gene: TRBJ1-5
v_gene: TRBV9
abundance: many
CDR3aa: CASSVKENQPQHF

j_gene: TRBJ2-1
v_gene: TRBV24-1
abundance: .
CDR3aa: CATSDPKRGGLNEQFF

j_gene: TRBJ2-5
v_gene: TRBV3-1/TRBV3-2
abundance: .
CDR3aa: CASSPGVAGGKAQYF

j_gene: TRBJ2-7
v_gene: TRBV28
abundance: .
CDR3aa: CASRTTGETLFYEQYF

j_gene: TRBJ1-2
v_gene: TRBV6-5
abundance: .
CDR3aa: CASVWGQYGYTF

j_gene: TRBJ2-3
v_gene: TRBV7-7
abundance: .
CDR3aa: CASSSFTGTSQYF

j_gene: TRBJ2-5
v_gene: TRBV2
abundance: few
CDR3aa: CASSLRGGNSRETQYF

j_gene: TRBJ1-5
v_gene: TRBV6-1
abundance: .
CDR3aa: CASSEDRGSQPQHF

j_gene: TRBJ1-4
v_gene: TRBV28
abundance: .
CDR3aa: CATGTPRARNEKLFF

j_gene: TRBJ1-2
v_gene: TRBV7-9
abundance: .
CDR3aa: CASSLLGGSRANYGYTF

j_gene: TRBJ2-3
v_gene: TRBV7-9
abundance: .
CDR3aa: CASSPGTGWADTQYF

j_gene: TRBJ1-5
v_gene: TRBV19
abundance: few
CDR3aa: CASSIDSSNQPQHF

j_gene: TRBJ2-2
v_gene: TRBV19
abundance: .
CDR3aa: CASSIRSGTGYLELFF

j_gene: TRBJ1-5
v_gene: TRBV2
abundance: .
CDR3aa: CASNPTGGNQPQHF

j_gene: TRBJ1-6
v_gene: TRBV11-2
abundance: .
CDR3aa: CASSLAGSPLHF

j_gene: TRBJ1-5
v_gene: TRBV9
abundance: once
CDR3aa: CASSTGEGQPQHF

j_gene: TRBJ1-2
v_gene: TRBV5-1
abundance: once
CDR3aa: CASSLEAGTPNYGYTF

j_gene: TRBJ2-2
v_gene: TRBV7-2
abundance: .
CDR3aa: CASRSDRAAGELFF

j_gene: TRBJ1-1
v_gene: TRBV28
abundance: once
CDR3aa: CASGQGFAEAFF

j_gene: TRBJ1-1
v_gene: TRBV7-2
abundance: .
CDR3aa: CASSPRGATEAFF

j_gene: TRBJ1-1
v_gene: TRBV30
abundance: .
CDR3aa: CAWSDFGGVGTEAFF

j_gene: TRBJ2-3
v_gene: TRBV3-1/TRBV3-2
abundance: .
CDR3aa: CASCGTSGGTQYF

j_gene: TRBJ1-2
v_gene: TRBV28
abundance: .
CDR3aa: CASSAHPGGYGYTF

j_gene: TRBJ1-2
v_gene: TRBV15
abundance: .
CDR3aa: CATSRDFGLDGSYGYTF

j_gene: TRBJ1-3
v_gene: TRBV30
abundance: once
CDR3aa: CAWRGVGNTIYF

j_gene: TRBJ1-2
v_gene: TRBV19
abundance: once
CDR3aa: CASSFPTGTRYGYTF

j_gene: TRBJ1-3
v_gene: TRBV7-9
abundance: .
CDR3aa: CASKTGGWSGNTIYF

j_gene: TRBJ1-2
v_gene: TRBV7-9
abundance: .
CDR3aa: CASSGPGQGYGYTF

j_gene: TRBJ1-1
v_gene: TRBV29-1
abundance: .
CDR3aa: CSVLDWSTEAFF

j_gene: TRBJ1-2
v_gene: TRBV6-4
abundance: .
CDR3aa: CASSGQRQNLSRYGYTF

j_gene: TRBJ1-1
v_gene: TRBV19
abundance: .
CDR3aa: CASSIDLINGFTNTEAFF

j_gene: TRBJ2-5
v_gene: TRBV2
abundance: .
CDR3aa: CASSWSGGEETQYF

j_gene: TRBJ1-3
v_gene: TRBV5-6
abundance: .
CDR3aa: CASSSGAPGNTIYF

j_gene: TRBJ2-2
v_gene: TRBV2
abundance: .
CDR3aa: CASSADSTGELFF

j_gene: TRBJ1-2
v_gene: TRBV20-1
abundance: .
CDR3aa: CSAGSTGGYTF

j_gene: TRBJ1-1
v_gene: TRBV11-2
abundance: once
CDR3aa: CASSLLVDTEAFF

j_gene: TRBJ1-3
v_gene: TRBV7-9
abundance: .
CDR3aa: CASSGTGIQTIYF

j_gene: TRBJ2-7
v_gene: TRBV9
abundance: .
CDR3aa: CASSAYGQGTYEQYF

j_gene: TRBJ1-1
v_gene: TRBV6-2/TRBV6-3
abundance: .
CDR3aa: CASSRNPRTEAFF

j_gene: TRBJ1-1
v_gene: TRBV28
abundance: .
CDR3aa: CASSATGAIGGAFF

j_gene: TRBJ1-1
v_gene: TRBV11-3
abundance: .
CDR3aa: CARPDRGEGVEAFF

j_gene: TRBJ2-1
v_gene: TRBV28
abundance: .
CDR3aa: CASSGIYNEQFF

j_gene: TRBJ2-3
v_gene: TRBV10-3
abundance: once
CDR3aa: CASALASTDTQYF

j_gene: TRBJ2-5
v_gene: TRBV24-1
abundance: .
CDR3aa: CATSDHRDNQETQYF

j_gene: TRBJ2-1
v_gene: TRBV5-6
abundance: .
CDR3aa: CASSLGLVYNEQFF

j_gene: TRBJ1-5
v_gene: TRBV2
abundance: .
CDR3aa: CASTGGLGNQPQHF